This T cell receptor beta chain was retrieved from a study of control samples from healthy donors and cancer patients. Using immunoSEQ multiplex PCR, the repertoire was profiled, and TCRdb retains in-frame clones only, with some absent. The sample consists of roughly 150,000 clones, about 93% of them appearing once. The V segment lost 8 bases and the J segment 1 base; nucleotides outside the gene matches: 1. There are 13 residues in the CDR3. Germline loops: CDR1 MDHEN, CDR2 SYDVKM. This chain uses TRBV28 with TRBJ2-3, with 9 positions matching TRBD1. This TCR was sampled from a man in his fifties or sixties in good health. The source material was blood. CDR3 DNA: TGTGCCAGCCGGGACAGGGGCACAGATACGCAGTATTTT. Protein: CASRDRGTDTQYF.